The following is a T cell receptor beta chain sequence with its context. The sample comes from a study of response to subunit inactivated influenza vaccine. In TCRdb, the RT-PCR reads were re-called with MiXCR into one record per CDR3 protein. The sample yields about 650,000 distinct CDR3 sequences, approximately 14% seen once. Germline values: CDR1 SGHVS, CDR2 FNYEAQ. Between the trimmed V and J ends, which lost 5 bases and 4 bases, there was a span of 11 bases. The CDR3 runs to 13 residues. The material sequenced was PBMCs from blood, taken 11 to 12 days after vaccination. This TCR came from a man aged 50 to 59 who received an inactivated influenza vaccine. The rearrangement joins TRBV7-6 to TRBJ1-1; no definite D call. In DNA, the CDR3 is TGTGCCAGCAGCCGAACTCTAGGCACTGAAGCTTTCTTT. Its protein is CASSRTLGTEAFF.